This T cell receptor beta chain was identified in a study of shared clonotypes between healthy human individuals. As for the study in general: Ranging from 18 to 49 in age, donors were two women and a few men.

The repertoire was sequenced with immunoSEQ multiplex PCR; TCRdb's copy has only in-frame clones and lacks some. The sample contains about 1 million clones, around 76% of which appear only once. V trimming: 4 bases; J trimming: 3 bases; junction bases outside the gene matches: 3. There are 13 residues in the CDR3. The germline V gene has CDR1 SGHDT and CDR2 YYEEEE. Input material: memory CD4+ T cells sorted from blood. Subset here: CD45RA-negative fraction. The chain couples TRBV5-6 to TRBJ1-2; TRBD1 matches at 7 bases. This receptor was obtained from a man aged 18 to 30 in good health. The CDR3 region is CASSRTGDYGYTF. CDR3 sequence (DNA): TGTGCCAGCAGCCGAACAGGGGACTATGGCTACACCTTC.